The rows below give T cell receptor beta chains drawn from one sample of a study of identical twins. Each CDR3 protein gets one entry after TCRdb re-called the 5' RACE reads with MiXCR. The table records hundreds of thousands of distinct CDR3 sequences, approximately 21% of them present only once. These same records also appear under a second study, on T cells expressing NK-cell markers.

Specimen: PBMCs. The origin of the receptors is a woman between 18 and 29 years old in good health. Each CDR3 is given with its conserved first and last residue. The order of the fields is clone size, D gene, J gene, V gene, CDR3 DNA, CDR3 protein. The D gene is left open where the match is weak. Part of the rows lack a size; the others show once, few, many or a class for expanded clones.

>NA|NA|TRBJ1-2|TRBV4-3
TGCGCCAGCAGCCAAGGTCCAGACCCTTTTGGCTACACCTTC
CASSQGPDPFGYTF
>many|NA|TRBJ2-7|TRBV5-1
TGCGCCAGCAGCGGGGACGGAATTTCCTACGAGCAGTACTTC
CASSGDGISYEQYF
>many|NA|TRBJ2-3|TRBV10-2
TGCGCCAGCGGGGGACTGTTCCGCACAGATACGCAGTATTTT
CASGGLFRTDTQYF
>few|TRBD2|TRBJ2-6|TRBV7-6
TGTGCCAGCTCACGGGGGGTTCCCAGCTCTGGGGCCAACGTCCTGACTTTC
CASSRGVPSSGANVLTF
>few|NA|TRBJ2-7|TRBV20-1
TGCAGTGCAGCAGGGGTCACCTACGAGCAGTACTTC
CSAAGVTYEQYF
>NA|NA|TRBJ2-5|TRBV27
TGTGCCAGCAGTTGGGGACCCCAAGAGACCCAGTACTTC
CASSWGPQETQYF
>NA|TRBD1|TRBJ2-7|TRBV7-2
TGTGCCAGCAGCTTATGGGACAGCGAGCAGTACTTC
CASSLWDSEQYF
>few|TRBD1|TRBJ2-5|TRBV20-1
TGCAGTGCTAGATCATGGACAGGGGAGGGGACCCAGTACTTC
CSARSWTGEGTQYF
>NA|NA|TRBJ2-7|TRBV4-3
TGCGCCAGCAGCCAAGATCCCGGAGGTTCCTACGAGCAGTACTTC
CASSQDPGGSYEQYF
>many|TRBD2|TRBJ2-5|TRBV4-3
TGCGCCAGCAGCCAAGGGTCACTAGCGGGAAGAGAGACCCAGTACTTC
CASSQGSLAGRETQYF
>few|TRBD2|TRBJ2-1|TRBV20-1
TGCAGTGCTGGGGGTCAGCGGGGAGTTTACAATGAGCAGTTCTTC
CSAGGQRGVYNEQFF
>many|NA|TRBJ1-6|TRBV4-3
TGCGCCAGCAGCCAAGGACGGGAAAGGGGTTCACCCCTCCACTTT
CASSQGRERGSPLHF
>few|NA|TRBJ2-7|TRBV5-1
TGCGCCAGCAGGGCCGACACCGAGGGGGGCGAGCAGTACTTC
CASRADTEGGEQYF
>many|NA|TRBJ2-1|TRBV9
TGTGCCAGCAGCGTAGTAAGTGGGGTTATTGGCAATGAGCAGTTCTTC
CASSVVSGVIGNEQFF